This T cell receptor (beta chain) appears in the sequencing data of a study of control samples from healthy donors and cancer patients. Measured with immunoSEQ multiplex PCR; TCRdb has only the in-frame clones, and not every one. The data hold 170,000 or so clones, with 85% to 95% observed a single time. V shed 3 bases and J shed 1 base, with 12 bases lying between them. The V gene's germline CDR1 is KGHSH and CDR2 LQKENI. The CDR3 has 15 amino acids. Concerning this clone itself: The sample holds other DNA sequences that translate to the same CDR3.

This clonotype originated in a woman aged 18-35 years in good health. The sample was blood. This chain connects TRBV18 to TRBJ1-1, with D uncertain. DNA of the CDR3: TGTGCCAGCTCACCCGCGGCCCCTGGGAACACTGAAGCTTTCTTT. It translates to CASSPAAPGNTEAFF.